The clone carrying this T cell receptor (beta chain) was seen only a few times. Its matching antigen is unknown. This entry is derived from a study of response to subunit inactivated influenza vaccine. Regarding the study as a whole: The authors offered the suggestion that each seasonal influenza vaccination recruits few new T cells.

TCRdb analysed the RT-PCR reads with MiXCR anew, one entry per CDR3 protein. The sample consists of some 600,000 distinct CDR3 sequences, 12% to 15% of them appearing once. The CDR3 sequence is 16 residues long. Germline CDR1 SGHKS, CDR2 YYEKEE (reference sequence). With V trimmed by 4 bases and J by 4 bases, 11 bases remained unmatched. This receptor was taken from a man aged 45-65 years who received an inactivated influenza vaccine. This material consisted of PBMCs from blood, taken approximately 15 days before vaccination. V usage is TRBV5-5 and J usage is TRBJ1-3, with TRBD1 identical over 7 bases. CDR3 nucleotide sequence: TGTGCCAGCAGCCCGAACCCGACAGGGACAGGAAACACCATATATTTT. As protein: CASSPNPTGTGNTIYF.